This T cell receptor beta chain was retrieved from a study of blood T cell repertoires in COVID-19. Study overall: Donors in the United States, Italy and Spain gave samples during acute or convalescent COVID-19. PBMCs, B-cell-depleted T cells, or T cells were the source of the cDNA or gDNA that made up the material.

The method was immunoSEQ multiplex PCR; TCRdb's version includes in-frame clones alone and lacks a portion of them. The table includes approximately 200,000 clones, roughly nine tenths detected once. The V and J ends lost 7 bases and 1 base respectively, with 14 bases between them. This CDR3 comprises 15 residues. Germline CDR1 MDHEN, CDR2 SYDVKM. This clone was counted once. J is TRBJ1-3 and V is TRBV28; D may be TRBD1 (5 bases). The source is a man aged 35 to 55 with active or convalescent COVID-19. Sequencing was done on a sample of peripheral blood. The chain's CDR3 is CASTSAGTSGNTIYF. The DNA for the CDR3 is TGTGCCAGCACCTCGGCGGGGACGTCTGGAAACACCATATATTTT.